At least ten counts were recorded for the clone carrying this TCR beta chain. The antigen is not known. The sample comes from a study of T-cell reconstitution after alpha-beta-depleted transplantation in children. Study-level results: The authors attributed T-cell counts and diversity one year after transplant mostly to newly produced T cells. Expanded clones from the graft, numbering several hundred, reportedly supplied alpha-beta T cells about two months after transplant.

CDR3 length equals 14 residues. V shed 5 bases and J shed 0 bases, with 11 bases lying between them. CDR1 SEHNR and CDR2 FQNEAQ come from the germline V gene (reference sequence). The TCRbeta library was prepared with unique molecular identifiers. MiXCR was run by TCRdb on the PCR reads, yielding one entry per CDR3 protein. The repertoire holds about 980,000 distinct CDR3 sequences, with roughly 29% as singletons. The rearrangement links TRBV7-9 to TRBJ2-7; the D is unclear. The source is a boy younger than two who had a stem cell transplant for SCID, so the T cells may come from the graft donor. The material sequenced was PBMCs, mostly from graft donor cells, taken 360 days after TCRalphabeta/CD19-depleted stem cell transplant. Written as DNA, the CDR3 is TGTGCCAGCAGCCCTCGGTGGGGCTCCTACGAGCAGTACTTC. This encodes CASSPRWGSYEQYF. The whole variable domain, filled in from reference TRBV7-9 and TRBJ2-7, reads DTGVSQNPRHKITKRGQNVTFRCDPISEHNRLYWYRQTLGQGPEFLTYFQNEAQLEKSRLLSDRFSAERPKGSFSTLEIQRTEQGDSAMYLCASSPRWGSYEQYFGPGTRLTVT.